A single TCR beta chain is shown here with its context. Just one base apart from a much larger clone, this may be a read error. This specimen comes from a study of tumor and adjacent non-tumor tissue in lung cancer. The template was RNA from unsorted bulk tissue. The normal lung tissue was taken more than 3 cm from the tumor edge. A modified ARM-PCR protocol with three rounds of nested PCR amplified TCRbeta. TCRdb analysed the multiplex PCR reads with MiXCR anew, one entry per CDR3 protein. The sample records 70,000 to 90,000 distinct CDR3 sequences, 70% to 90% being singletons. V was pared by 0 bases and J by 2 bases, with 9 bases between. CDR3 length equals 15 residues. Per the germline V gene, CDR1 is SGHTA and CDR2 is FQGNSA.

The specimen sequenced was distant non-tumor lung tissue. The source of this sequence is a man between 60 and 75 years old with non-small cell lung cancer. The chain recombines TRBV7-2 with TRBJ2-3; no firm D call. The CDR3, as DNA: TGTACCAGCAGCTTAGCCCTGCACTTCACAGATACGCAGTATTTT. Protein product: CTSSLALHFTDTQYF.